This T cell receptor beta chain was observed in a study of OX40 agonist ivuxolimab in advanced cancers. Findings of the study overall: On average, CD8+ T cells showed a greater number of expanded clones than CD4+.

The CDR3 consists of 14 residues. The V end was cut by 5 bases, the J end by 4 bases, with 14 bases between. CDR1 SGHVS and CDR2 FQNEAQ come from the germline V gene. A remark on this clone: The target antigen is unknown.

TCRdb's copy holds only in-frame clones and misses some; the assay was immunoSEQ multiplex PCR. The data hold 85,000 to 130,000 clones, with 90% observed a single time. This chain joins TRBV7-8 and TRBJ1-2; D might be TRBD1 (6 bases). This sequence was found in an adult with an advanced solid tumor such as melanoma, head and neck, liver or kidney cancer. Sequences were derived from CD4+ or CD8+ T cells sorted from blood, sampled in a trial of the OX40 agonist ivuxolimab. CDR3 in amino acids: CASSGGGTSYGYTF. The CDR3 DNA reads as TGTGCCAGCAGCGGGGGAGGGACAAGCTATGGCTACACCTTC.